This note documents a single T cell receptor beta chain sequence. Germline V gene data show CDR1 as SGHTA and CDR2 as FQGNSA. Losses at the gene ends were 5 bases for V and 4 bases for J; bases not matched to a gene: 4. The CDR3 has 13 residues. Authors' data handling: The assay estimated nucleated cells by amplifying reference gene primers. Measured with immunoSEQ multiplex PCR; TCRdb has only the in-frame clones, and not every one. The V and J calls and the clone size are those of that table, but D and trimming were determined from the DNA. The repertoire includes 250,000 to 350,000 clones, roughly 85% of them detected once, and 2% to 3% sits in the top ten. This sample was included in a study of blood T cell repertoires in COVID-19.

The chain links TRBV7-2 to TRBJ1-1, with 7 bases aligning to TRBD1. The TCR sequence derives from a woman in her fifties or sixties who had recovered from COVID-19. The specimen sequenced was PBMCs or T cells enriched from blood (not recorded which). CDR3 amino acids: CASSRDRATEAFF. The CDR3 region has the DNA TGTGCCAGCAGCCGAGACAGGGCCACTGAAGCTTTCTTT.